Detailed here is one T cell receptor beta chain. These data are taken from a study of blood T cell repertoires in COVID-19. At the level of the study: Acute and convalescent COVID-19 samples came from the United States, Italy and Spain. Sample material is recorded as cDNA or gDNA derived from T cells, B-cell-depleted T cells, or PBMCs.

Original processing methods: Amplification of reference gene primers was used by the study to estimate nucleated cell counts. Clones were sequenced by immunoSEQ multiplex PCR, and TCRdb holds only the in-frame ones, with some missing. V and J calls and clone size come straight from that table; D and trimming were deduced from the DNA. This table has fewer than 90,000 clones, 70% to 85% appearing once. CDR1 DFQATT and CDR2 SNEGSKA come from the germline V gene (reference sequence). V lost 5 bases and J 14 bases, leaving 17 bases between the germline ends. This CDR3 spans 11 amino acids. This clonotype originated in a woman between 50 and 59 years old with acute or convalescent COVID-19. The sequenced sample consisted of peripheral blood. The chain recombines TRBV20-1 with TRBJ2-3; tentatively, D is TRBD1 (6 bases). This CDR3 reads CSAVRDKRGYF. The CDR3 DNA follows: TGCAGTGCTGTCCGGGACAAGAGAGGGTATTTT.